The entry that follows covers one TCR beta chain sequence. What it binds is unknown. The data are from a study of PD-1 blockade in mismatch repair-deficient tumors. Study at large: Patients had approximately 11 mismatch repair-deficient cancer types and were previously treated and progressing.

This CDR3 region has 13 residues. Germline CDR1 reads SEHNR; CDR2 reads FQNEAQ (reference sequence). The V end lost 1 base, the J end lost 7 bases, and 10 bases lay between the germline ends. Repertoires were generated with immunoSEQ multiplex PCR, while TCRdb's copy carries only in-frame clones and drops some. The sample holds tens of thousands of clones, roughly 75% seen once. Broader study findings: Tumor-resident clones, often undetectable pretreatment in blood, expanded then contracted after pembrolizumab.

This receptor was taken from an adult with mismatch repair-deficient cancer. The input for sequencing was peripheral blood, taken 4 weeks after starting pembrolizumab. The chain uses TRBV7-9 and TRBJ1-1; D is unclear. CDR3 region: CASSLGGLLEAFF. The CDR3 DNA follows: TGTGCCAGCAGCTTAGGCGGACTGCTTGAAGCTTTCTTT.